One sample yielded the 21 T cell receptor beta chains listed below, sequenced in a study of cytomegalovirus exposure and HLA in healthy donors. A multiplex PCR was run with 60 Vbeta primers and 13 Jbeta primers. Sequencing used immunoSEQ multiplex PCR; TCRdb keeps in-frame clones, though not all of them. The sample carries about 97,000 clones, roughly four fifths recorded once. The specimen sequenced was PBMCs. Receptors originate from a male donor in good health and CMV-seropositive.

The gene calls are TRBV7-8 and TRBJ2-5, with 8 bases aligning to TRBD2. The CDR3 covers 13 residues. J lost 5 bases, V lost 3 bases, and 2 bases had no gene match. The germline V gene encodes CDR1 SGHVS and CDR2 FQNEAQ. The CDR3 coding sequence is TGTGCCAGCAGCTTGGGGACTAGGGAGACCCAGTACTTC. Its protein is CASSLGTRETQYF.

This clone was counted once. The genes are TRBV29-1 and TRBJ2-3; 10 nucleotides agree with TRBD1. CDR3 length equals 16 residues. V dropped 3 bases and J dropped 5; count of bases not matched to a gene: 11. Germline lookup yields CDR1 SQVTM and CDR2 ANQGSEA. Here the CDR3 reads CSVEISDRGWEDTQYF. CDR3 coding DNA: TGCAGCGTTGAGATCTCGGACAGGGGGTGGGAAGATACGCAGTATTTT.

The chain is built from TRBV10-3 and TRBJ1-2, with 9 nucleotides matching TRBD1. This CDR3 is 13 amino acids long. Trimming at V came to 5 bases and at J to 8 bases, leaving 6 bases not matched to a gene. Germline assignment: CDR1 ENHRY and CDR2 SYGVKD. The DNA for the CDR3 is TGTGCCATCAGTACCGGACAGGGGCGAGGCTACACCTTC. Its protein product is CAISTGQGRGYTF.

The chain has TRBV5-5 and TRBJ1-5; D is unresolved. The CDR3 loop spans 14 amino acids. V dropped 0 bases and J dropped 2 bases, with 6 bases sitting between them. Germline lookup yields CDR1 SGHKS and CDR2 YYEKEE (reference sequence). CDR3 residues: CASSLVLGNQPQHF. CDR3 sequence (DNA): TGTGCCAGCAGCTTGGTACTGGGCAATCAGCCCCAGCATTTT.

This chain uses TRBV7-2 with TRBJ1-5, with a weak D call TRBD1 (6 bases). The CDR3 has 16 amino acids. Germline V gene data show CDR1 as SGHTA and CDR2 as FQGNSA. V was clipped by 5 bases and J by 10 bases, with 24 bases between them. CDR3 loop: CASSPQSGGQGGPQHF. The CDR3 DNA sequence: TGTGCCAGCAGCCCACAGTCGGGGGGGCAAGGGGGACCCCAGCATTTT.

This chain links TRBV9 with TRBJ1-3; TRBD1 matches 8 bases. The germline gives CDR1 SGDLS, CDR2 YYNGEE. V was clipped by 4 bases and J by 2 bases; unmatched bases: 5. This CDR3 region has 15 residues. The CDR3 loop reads CASSLTTGAGNTIYF. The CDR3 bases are TGTGCCAGCAGCCTCACGACAGGGGCTGGAAACACCATATATTTT. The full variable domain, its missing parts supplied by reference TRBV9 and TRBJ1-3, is DSGVTQTPKHLITATGQRVTLRCSPRSGDLSVYWYQQSLDQGLQFLIQYYNGEERAKGNILERFSAQQFPDLHSELNLSSLELGDSALYFCASSLTTGAGNTIYFGEGSWLTVV.

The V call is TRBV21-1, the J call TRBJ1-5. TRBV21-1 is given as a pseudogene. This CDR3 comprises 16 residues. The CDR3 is CASSKGIAEEGQPQHF. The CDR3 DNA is TGTGCCAGCAGCAAAGGTATCGCGGAGGAGGGTCAGCCCCAGCATTTT.

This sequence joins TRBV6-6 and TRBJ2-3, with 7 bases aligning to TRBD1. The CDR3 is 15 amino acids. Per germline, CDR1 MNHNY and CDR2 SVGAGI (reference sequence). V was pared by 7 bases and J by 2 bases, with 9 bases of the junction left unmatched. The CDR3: CASTYGQAHTDTQYF. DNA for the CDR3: TGTGCCAGCACCTACGGACAGGCCCACACAGATACGCAGTATTTT.

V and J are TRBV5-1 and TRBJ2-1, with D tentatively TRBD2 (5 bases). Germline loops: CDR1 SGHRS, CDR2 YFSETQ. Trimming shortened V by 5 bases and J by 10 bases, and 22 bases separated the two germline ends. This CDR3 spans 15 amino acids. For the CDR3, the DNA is TGCGCCAGCAGATATTCGAGCGGACGAGTAAGAGAGCAGTTCTTC. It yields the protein CASRYSSGRVREQFF.

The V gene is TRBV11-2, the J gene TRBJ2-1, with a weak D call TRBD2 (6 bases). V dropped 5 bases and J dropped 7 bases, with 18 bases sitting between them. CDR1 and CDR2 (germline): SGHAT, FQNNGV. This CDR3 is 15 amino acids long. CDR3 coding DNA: TGTGCCAGCAGCCCTCAGGGACTCCGCGATAATGAGCAGTTCTTC. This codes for CASSPQGLRDNEQFF.

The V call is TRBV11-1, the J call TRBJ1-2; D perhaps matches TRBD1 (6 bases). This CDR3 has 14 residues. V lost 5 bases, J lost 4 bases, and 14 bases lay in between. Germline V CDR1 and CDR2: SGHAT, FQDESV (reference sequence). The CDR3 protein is CASSLPGQLYGYTF. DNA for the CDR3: TGTGCCAGCAGCCTGCCCGGACAGCTCTATGGCTACACCTTC.

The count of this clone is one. DNA for the CDR3: TGCGCCAGCAGCTTGGAGAGGACCGGGACAGGGGTCACAGGTCTCCCAAGGACCCAGTACTTC. Translation gives CASSLERTGTGVTGLPRTQYF. The J gene is TRBJ2-5, the V gene TRBV5-1, with TRBD1 matching over 10 bases. CDR1 is SGHRS, CDR2 YFSETQ, per germline. This CDR3 is 21 amino acids long. J was trimmed by 7 bases and V by 0 bases; bases with no gene match: 24. Full variable domain (rest looked up from reference TRBV5-1 and TRBJ2-5): KAGVTQTPRYLIKTRGQQVTLSCSPISGHRSVSWYQQTPGQGLQFLFEYFSETQRNKGNFPGRFSGRQFSNSRSEMNVSTLELGDSALYLCASSLERTGTGVTGLPRTQYFGPGTRLLVL.

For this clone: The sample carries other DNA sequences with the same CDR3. CDR3 sequence (DNA): TGTGCCAGCTCACCGAGGCAGCAAGAGACCCAGTACTTC. The encoded protein is CASSPRQQETQYF. The V call is TRBV18, the J call TRBJ2-5, with unresolved D. Trimming shortened V by 3 bases and J by 2 bases, and 7 bases separated the two germline ends. Germline-derived CDR1 and CDR2 are KGHSH and LQKENI. The CDR3 contains 13 residues.

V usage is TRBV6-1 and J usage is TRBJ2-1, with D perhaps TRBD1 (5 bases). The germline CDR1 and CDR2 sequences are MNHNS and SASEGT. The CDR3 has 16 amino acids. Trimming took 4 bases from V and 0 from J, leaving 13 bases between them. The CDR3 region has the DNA TGTGCCAGCAGTGGCAGTCAGGGAAGCTCCTACAATGAGCAGTTCTTC. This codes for CASSGSQGSSYNEQFF.

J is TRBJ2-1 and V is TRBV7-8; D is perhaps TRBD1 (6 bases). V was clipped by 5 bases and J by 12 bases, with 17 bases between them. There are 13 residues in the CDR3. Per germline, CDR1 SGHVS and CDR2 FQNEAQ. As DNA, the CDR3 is TGTGCCAGCAGCCCCAGTGGGGGCCTTGGGCAGTTCTTC. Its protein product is CASSPSGGLGQFF. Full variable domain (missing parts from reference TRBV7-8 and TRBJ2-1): GAGVSQSPRYKVAKRGQDVALRCDPISGHVSLFWYQQALGQGPEFLTYFQNEAQLDKSGLPSDRFFAERPEGSVSTLKIQRTQQEDSAVYLCASSPSGGLGQFFGPGTRLTVL.

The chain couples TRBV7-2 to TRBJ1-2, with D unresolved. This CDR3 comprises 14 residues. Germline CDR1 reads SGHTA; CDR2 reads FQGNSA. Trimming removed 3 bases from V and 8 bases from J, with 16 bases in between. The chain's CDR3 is CASSLTPQTGGYTF. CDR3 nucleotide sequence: TGTGCCAGCAGCTTGACCCCCCAGACGGGAGGCTACACCTTC.

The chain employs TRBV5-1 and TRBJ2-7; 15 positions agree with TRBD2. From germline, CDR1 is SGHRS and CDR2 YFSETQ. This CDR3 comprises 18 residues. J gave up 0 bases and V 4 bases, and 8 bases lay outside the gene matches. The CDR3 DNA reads TGCGCCAGCAGCGGGGGACTAGCGGGAGGTTGGAGCTCCTACGAGCAGTACTTC. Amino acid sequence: CASSGGLAGGWSSYEQYF.

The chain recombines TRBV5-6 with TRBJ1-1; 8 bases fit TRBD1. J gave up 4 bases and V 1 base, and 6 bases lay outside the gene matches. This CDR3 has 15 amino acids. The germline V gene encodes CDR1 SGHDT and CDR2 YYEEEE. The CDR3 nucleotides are TGTGCCAGCAGCTTGTCTGGACAGGGTTCCACTGAAGCTTTCTTT. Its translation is CASSLSGQGSTEAFF.

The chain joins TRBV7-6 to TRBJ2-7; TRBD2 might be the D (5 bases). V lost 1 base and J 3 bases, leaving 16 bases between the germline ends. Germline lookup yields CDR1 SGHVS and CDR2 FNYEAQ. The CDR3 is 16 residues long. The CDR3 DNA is TGTGCCAGCAGCTTAGATCCGTCAACGGGGTTCTACGAGCAGTACTTC. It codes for CASSLDPSTGFYEQYF.

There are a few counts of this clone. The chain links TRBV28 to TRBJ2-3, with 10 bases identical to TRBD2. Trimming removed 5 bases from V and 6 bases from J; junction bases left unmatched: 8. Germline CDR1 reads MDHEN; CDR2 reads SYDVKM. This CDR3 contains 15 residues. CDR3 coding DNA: TGTGCCAGCAGTGGTGGGCTAGCGGGAGTTGATACGCAGTATTTT. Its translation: CASSGGLAGVDTQYF.

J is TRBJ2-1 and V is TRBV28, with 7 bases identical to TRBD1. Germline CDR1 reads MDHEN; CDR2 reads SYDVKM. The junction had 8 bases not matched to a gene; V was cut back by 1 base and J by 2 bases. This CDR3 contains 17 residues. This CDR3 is CASSLFPRTGPYNEQFF. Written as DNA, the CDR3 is TGTGCCAGCAGTTTATTTCCTAGGACAGGCCCCTACAATGAGCAGTTCTTC.